This T cell receptor (beta chain) came from a study of blood T cell repertoires in COVID-19. Individuals drawn from about 26 US areas were roughly 18 to 95 years old. Allocation to cohorts depended on clinical history reported by the participants. The method was immunoSEQ multiplex PCR; TCRdb's version includes in-frame clones alone and lacks a portion of them. Here the sample spans more than 200,000 clones, about 90% being singletons. With respect to this clone: Other nucleotide sequences in the sample specify the same CDR3.

Per the germline V gene, CDR1 is MNHEY and CDR2 is SMNVEV (reference sequence). The CDR3 sequence is 12 residues long. V lost 4 bases to trimming and J lost 2 bases, with 3 bases between them. The sequence derives from a young man who had recovered from COVID-19. The chain uses TRBV27 and TRBJ1-5; D gene ambiguous. The material sequenced was PBMCs or T cells enriched from blood (not recorded which). CDR3 in DNA: TGTGCCAGCAGTTCCGGCAATCAGCCCCAGCATTTT. Protein: CASSSGNQPQHF.